Listed below are T cell receptor beta chains from one sample, sequenced in a study of Graves' ophthalmopathy and Graves' hyperthyroidism. TCRdb analysed the multiplex PCR reads with MiXCR anew, one entry per CDR3 protein. This table has about 410,000 distinct CDR3 sequences, around 18% appearing once. The specimen was peripheral blood. These receptor sequences come from a young woman with Graves' ophthalmopathy. CDR3s include the opening cysteine and the closing phenylalanine or tryptophan. The D gene is left open where the match is weak. Clone size is stated in some rows and not others, as once, few, many or a class when expanded.

clone_size	d_call	v_call	j_call	cdr3_aa	cdr3_nt
many	.	TRBV25-1	TRBJ2-4	CASSEDGVKNIQYF	TGTGCCAGCAGTGAAGACGGGGTCAAAAACATTCAGTACTTC
many	TRBD1	TRBV6-1	TRBJ1-1	CASSADRVRAFF	TGTGCCAGCAGTGCGGACAGGGTGAGAGCTTTCTTT
many	TRBD2	TRBV29-1	TRBJ2-2	CSAGPSRGGRPGELFF	TGCAGCGCCGGGCCTAGCCGGGGGGGGCGTCCCGGGGAGCTGTTTTTT
many	TRBD2	TRBV20-1	TRBJ2-7	CSALTSGGLYEQYF	TGCAGTGCGCTGACTAGCGGGGGGCTTTACGAGCAGTACTTC
.	.	TRBV6-1	TRBJ1-1	CASRFGQGTEAFF	TGTGCCAGCAGGTTTGGGCAGGGCACTGAAGCTTTCTTT
many	.	TRBV28	TRBJ1-5	CASSLRTGSNQPQHF	TGTGCCAGCAGTTTACGTACGGGGAGCAATCAGCCCCAGCATTTT
once	TRBD1	TRBV19	TRBJ1-5	CASSIGTGYNQPQHF	TGTGCCAGTAGTATAGGGACAGGGTACAATCAGCCCCAGCATTTT
many	TRBD2	TRBV12-3/TRBV12-4	TRBJ2-2	CASSPASGGATGELFF	TGTGCCAGCAGTCCGGCTAGCGGGGGGGCGACCGGGGAGCTGTTTTTT
many	TRBD1	TRBV28	TRBJ1-5	CASSLGTGWQPQHF	TGTGCCAGCAGTTTAGGGACAGGGTGGCAGCCCCAGCATTTT
many	.	TRBV5-1	TRBJ2-5	CASSSTKGGETQYF	TGCGCCAGCAGCTCAACGAAGGGCGGAGAGACCCAGTACTTC
many	TRBD2	TRBV5-1	TRBJ2-7	CASSGGGTLAEQYF	TGCGCCAGCAGCGGCGGGGGGACCCTTGCTGAGCAGTACTTC
.	.	TRBV30	TRBJ1-2	CAWSKTPGYTF	TGTGCCTGGAGTAAAACCCCGGGTTACACCTTC
few	TRBD2	TRBV28	TRBJ2-7	CASSYRLAGVYEQYF	TGTGCCAGCAGTTACCGGCTAGCGGGAGTATATGAGCAGTACTTC
many	TRBD1	TRBV12-3/TRBV12-4	TRBJ1-1	CASSLTGLIHTEAFF	TGTGCCAGCAGTTTGACAGGGTTAATTCACACTGAAGCTTTCTTT
many	.	TRBV29-1	TRBJ1-1	CSVEDLGATKAFF	TGCAGCGTTGAAGATTTAGGGGCCACTAAAGCTTTCTTT
many	.	TRBV28	TRBJ2-5	CASTRGETQYF	TGTGCCAGCACCCGTGGAGAGACCCAGTACTTC
.	.	TRBV29-1	TRBJ2-7	CSARGMAASYEQYF	TGCAGCGCCAGAGGTATGGCGGCGTCCTACGAGCAGTACTTC
many	.	TRBV5-1	TRBJ2-1	CASSADTPQFF	TGCGCCAGCAGCGCGGACACCCCACAGTTCTTC
many	.	TRBV19	TRBJ2-7	CASSIKQAYEQYF	TGTGCCAGTAGTATTAAACAGGCCTACGAGCAGTACTTC
many	.	TRBV28	TRBJ1-2	CASSSHPWDGYTF	TGTGCCAGCAGTTCCCACCCGTGGGATGGCTACACCTTC
many	TRBD2	TRBV28	TRBJ2-5	CASRLLGGASQETQYF	TGTGCCAGCAGGCTCCTCGGGGGGGCGTCCCAAGAGACCCAGTACTTC
.	.	TRBV18	TRBJ1-3	CASSPQDTSGNTIYF	TGTGCCAGCTCACCCCAGGACACTAGCGGAAACACCATATATTTT
many	.	TRBV11-3	TRBJ2-7	CASSSGWDRFPYEQYF	TGTGCCAGCAGCAGCGGTTGGGACCGATTTCCCTACGAGCAGTACTTC
many	.	TRBV7-8	TRBJ2-2	CASSFSVTPGELFF	TGTGCCAGCAGCTTTAGCGTAACGCCCGGGGAGCTGTTTTTT
many	.	TRBV7-2	TRBJ2-2	CASSLKSAGELFF	TGTGCCAGCAGCTTAAAGTCAGCCGGGGAGCTGTTTTTT
many	.	TRBV5-1	TRBJ2-7	CASSWKTTPVYEQYF	TGCGCCAGCAGCTGGAAGACCACTCCTGTCTACGAGCAGTACTTC
many	TRBD1	TRBV7-9	TRBJ2-4	CASSATGTGYSEAKNIQYF	TGTGCCAGCAGCGCAACCGGGACAGGGTATTCAGAAGCCAAAAACATTCAGTACTTC
many	.	TRBV6-2/TRBV6-3	TRBJ1-5	CASSYPGQPQHF	TGTGCCAGCAGTTACCCAGGTCAGCCCCAGCATTTT
few	TRBD1	TRBV5-1	TRBJ1-5	CASSWGTGSNQPQHF	TGCGCCAGCAGCTGGGGGACAGGGAGCAATCAGCCCCAGCATTTT
many	TRBD2	TRBV7-3	TRBJ2-2	CASSLSPPGLAAGELFF	TGTGCCAGCAGCTTAAGTCCACCGGGACTAGCGGCCGGGGAGCTGTTTTTT
many	.	TRBV28	TRBJ2-7	CASSREGGMGEQYF	TGTGCCAGCAGCAGAGAAGGGGGGATGGGAGAGCAGTACTTC
many	TRBD2	TRBV30	TRBJ2-2	CAWRVRGSSTGELFF	TGTGCCTGGAGAGTGCGGGGGTCGAGCACCGGGGAGCTGTTTTTT
.	.	TRBV7-2	TRBJ1-6	CASSATALGLHF	TGTGCCAGCAGCGCGACTGCGTTGGGCCTCCACTTT
.	.	TRBV6-1	TRBJ2-5	CASSPGGGQLYQETQYF	TGTGCCAGCAGCCCCGGGGGCGGACAGCTTTACCAAGAGACCCAGTACTTC
many	TRBD1	TRBV30	TRBJ1-3	CAWRDRTSGNTIYF	TGTGCCTGGAGGGACAGGACCTCTGGAAACACCATATATTTT
many	.	TRBV11-2	TRBJ1-6	CASSLIDSPLHF	TGTGCCAGCAGCTTAATCGATTCACCCCTCCACTTT